This TCR beta chain comes out of a study of blood T cell repertoires in COVID-19 (dated by TCRdb to 2020 to 2021). About the full investigation: Samples covering the acute and convalescent phases of COVID-19 were provided by collaborators in the United States, Italy and Spain. Samples came from the ongoing ImmuneRACE study (first 160 participants) plus 1,254 subjects from 6 global collaborators. Nearly every sample came with metadata listing a de-identified subject ID, COVID-19 status, age in years and sex. Where HLA class I and class II types were available, the types were taken from metadata supplied by the sample provider, not from assay-based typing. The repertoires were made available in a free public database intended to serve as a resource for research on the immune response to SARS-CoV-2. The material from the prospective study consisted of cDNA or gDNA derived from T cells, B-cell-depleted T cells, or PBMCs. Subjects who had been exposed to COVID-19, were actively infected with it, or had recovered from it provided the deeply sampled blood TCRbeta repertoires that made up the dataset. Beyond this particular receptor, the publication reports: How much clinical and demographic metadata was included differed by source and by participant, and the metadata was provided uncurated.

Another Seattle source contributed samples from volunteer blood donors who had recovered from COVID-19. The collaborating institutions used their own protocols to collect whole blood in K2EDTA tubes. For TCRbeta analysis, collaborators shipped samples in one of three forms: frozen whole blood, isolated PBMCs, or DNA extracted from either of those sample types. V drops 0 bases and J drops 4 bases, leaving 10 bases in between. Sequences SGDLS (CDR1) and YYNGEE (CDR2) are obtained from the germline V gene. The cysteine opens and the phenylalanine closes a CDR3 of 14 amino acids. This entry keeps only the CDR3 DNA: 42 bases, framed from base 1. TCRbeta CDR3 regions were amplified from genomic DNA by means of the immunoSEQ Assay, a bias-controlled multiplex PCR. The study's processing was this. The number of nucleated cells in each sample was estimated by amplification of reference gene primers within the assay. To quantify the absolute abundance of each unique TCRbeta CDR3 rearrangement, sequence reads were collapsed and filtered. For each sample, productive Simpson clonality was calculated by taking the square root of Simpson's diversity index across productive rearrangements. TCRdb took over this immuneACCESS table, retaining in-frame rearrangements with V and J assigned. Such tables are incomplete; in checked studies, under half of the missing clones stem from an unresolved V gene, and the remainder is unexplained. V and J calls plus clone size are reproduced from that table; the DNA served to infer D and trimming. Present in this sample are 200,000 to 250,000 clones, about 85% of which were seen just once. The ten largest make up about 1.9% of the sample.

This clone was detected a few times. What antigen it recognizes has not been identified. No quality values exist for individual bases; no much larger clone is one base distant. The TCR was taken from a young man who had recovered from COVID-19. The sequenced sample consisted of peripheral blood. The chain employs TRBV9 and TRBJ2-5, and TRBD2 may be the D gene, going by 7 matching bases. The CDR3 in this case is CASSVGAGAETQYF. At the DNA level, the sequence is TGTGCCAGCAGCGTAGGGGCGGGGGCAGAGACCCAGTACTTC.